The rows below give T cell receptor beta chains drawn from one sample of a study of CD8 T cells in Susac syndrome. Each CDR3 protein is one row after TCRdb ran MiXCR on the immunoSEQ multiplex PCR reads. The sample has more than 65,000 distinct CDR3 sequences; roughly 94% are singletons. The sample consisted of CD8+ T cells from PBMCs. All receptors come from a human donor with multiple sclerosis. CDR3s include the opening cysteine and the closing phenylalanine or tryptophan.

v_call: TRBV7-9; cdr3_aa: CASSNTGGGTEAFF
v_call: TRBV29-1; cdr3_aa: CSVVGTPELSYGGYTF
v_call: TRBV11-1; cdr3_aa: CASSYWEVQPQHF
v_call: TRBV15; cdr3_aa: CATSRDLSQPQHF
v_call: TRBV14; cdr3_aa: CASSHRDRGNQETQYF
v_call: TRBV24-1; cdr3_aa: CATSDVQRLNNEQFF
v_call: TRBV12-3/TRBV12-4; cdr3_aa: CASSLGGVTSSSNYGYTF
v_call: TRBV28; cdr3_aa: CASSSGGGDEKLFF
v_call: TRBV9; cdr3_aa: CASSVTPRDGTNEAGYTF
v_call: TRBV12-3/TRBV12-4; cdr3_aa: CASSLRQSGTEAFF
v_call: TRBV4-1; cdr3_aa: CASSQEAQGILETQYF
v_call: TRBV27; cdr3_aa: CASSLKGAPGTEAFF
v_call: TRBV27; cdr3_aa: CASRATGGYGYTF
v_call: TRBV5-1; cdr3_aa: CASSWPLAGGYNEQFF
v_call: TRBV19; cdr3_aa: CASSIDSTGGADGYTF
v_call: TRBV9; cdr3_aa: CASSVSGGFTDTQYF
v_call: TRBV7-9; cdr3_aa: CASSFDSNYGYTF
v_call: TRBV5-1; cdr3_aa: CASSSTEAREQYF
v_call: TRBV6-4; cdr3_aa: CASSDSFSGTQYF
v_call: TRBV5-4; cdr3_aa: CASSLTGHNEQFF
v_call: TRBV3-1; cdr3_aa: CASSQVDSTYEQYF
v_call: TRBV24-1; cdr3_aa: CATSDADGNEQFF
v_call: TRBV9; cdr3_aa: CASSAPTSSTDTQYF
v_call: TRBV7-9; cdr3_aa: CASSPLGLASDTQYF
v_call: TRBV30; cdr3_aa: CAWSRGVGDGYTF
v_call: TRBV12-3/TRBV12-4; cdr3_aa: CASSPPAGSNTGELFF
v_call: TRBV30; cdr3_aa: CAWTTGVGNNSPLHF
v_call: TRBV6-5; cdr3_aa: CASSYSIAGGFNEQFF
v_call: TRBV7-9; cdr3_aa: CASILTQGATDTQYF
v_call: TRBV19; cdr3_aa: CASSPEGGHYGYTF
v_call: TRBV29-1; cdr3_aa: CSVERSSGRQETQYF
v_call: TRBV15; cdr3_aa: CATSRVADPSYEQYF
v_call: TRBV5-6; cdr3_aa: CASSWEGTDTQYF
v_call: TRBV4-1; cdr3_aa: CASSQEEPDTQYF
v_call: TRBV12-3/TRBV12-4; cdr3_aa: CASSLTGGFGNEQFF
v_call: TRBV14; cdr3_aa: CASSQGKGRETQYF
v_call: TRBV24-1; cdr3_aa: CATSPTGAAEAFF
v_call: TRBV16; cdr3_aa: CASSVDRYQETQYF
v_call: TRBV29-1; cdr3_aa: CSVLAGNYNEQFF
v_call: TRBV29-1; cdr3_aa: CSVEGLAPSSYNEQFF
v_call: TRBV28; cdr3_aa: CASSLSGSAGSPLHF
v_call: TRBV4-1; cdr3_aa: CASSQVLNSYNEQFF
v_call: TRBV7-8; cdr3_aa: CASSPWVAGGSNEQFF
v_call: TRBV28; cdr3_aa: CASRPPPYNEQFF
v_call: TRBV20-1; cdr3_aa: CSAPEGQNRMNTEAFF
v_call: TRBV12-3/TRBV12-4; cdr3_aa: CASSLLAYNEQFF
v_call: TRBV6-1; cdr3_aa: CASGLVASYEQYF
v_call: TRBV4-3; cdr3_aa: CASSQVWTHETVNLNSPLHF